Listed here are 13 T cell receptor beta chains from one sample, sequenced in a study of blood T cell repertoires in COVID-19. Sequenced by immunoSEQ multiplex PCR; TCRdb stores in-frame clones only, minus some. The table has 200,000 to 250,000 clones, 70% to 90% seen once. The sample taken for sequencing was PBMCs or T cells enriched from blood (not recorded which). These receptors all come from a woman aged 35 to 49 with acute COVID-19.

This rearrangement joins TRBV3-1 (or the pseudogene TRBV3-2) to TRBJ2-7; 11 nucleotides align to TRBD2. The CDR3 extends over 16 amino acids. CDR1 and CDR2 (germline): LGHDT, YNNKEL (reference sequence). The trim removed 4 bases at V and 3 bases at J, leaving 8 bases unmatched. This CDR3 is CASSPSGTSGFYEQYF. The CDR3 DNA sequence: TGTGCCAGCAGCCCTTCCGGGACTAGCGGATTCTACGAGCAGTACTTC.

The rearrangement joins TRBV5-1 to TRBJ2-1, with 9 bases aligning to TRBD2. The trim removed 4 bases at V and 3 bases at J, leaving 8 bases unmatched. The CDR3 runs to 16 residues. Germline V lookup: CDR1 SGHRS, CDR2 YFSETQ. CDR3 nucleotide sequence: TGCGCCAGCAGCCTCCGACTAGCGGTAGGCTACAATGAGCAGTTCTTC. Protein: CASSLRLAVGYNEQFF.

The chain couples TRBV28 to TRBJ1-6; perhaps TRBD1 as D (5 bases). The CDR3 covers 12 residues. Trimming shortened V by 8 bases and J by 10 bases, and 12 bases separated the two germline ends. Germline V gene lookup returns CDR1 MDHEN and CDR2 SYDVKM. DNA of the CDR3: TGTGCCAGCGCAGGGTTTAGCTCACCCCTCCACTTT. Its protein product is CASAGFSSPLHF.

The rearrangement uses TRBV24-1 and TRBJ2-7; possible D gene TRBD2, 5 bases. CDR1 is KGHDR and CDR2 is SFDVKD in the germline V gene. The CDR3 has 15 residues. Trimming stripped 3 bases from V and 0 bases from J, with 11 bases between. The CDR3 sequence: CATSDAGGSSYEQYF. Written as DNA, the CDR3 is TGTGCCACCAGTGATGCGGGTGGGAGCTCCTACGAGCAGTACTTC.

This sequence joins TRBV19 and TRBJ2-5; tentatively, D is TRBD1 (6 bases). Trimming left V 7 bases short and J 1 base short, with 16 bases between. The CDR3 is made up of 15 amino acids. CDR1 and CDR2 from the germline V gene are LNHDA and SQIVND (reference sequence). This CDR3 reads CASTRRVGGQETQYF. The CDR3 nucleotides are TGTGCCAGTACAAGAAGGGTAGGGGGCCAAGAGACCCAGTACTTC.

V and J are TRBV27 and TRBJ1-1, with a possible D match to TRBD1 (5 bases). Germline CDR1 MNHEY, CDR2 SMNVEV (reference sequence). V lost 6 bases to trimming and J lost 0 bases, with 14 bases between them. The CDR3 spans 15 residues. In DNA form, the CDR3 reads TGTGCCAGCAGCCACCGTCCAGGGTTGAACACTGAAGCTTTCTTT. It yields the protein CASSHRPGLNTEAFF.

The gene calls are TRBV4-2 and TRBJ2-7, with 11 bases aligning to TRBD2. From germline, CDR1 is LGHNA and CDR2 YNFKEQ. The CDR3 loop spans 15 amino acids. V was clipped by 3 bases and J by 0 bases; unmatched bases: 1. CDR3 protein: CASSQLAGGSYEQYF. CDR3 coding DNA: TGTGCCAGCAGCCAGCTAGCGGGAGGCTCCTACGAGCAGTACTTC.

This chain uses TRBV5-1 with TRBJ2-7, with 8 bases fitting TRBD2. The J segment lost 0 bases and the V segment lost 3 bases, leaving 11 bases of the junction unmatched. The germline CDR1 and CDR2 sequences are SGHRS and YFSETQ. The length of the CDR3 is 17 residues. The CDR3 DNA is TGCGCCAGCAGCTCATTGCCCCTAGCGGGTACCTCCTACGAGCAGTACTTC. As protein: CASSSLPLAGTSYEQYF.

This rearrangement joins TRBV19 to TRBJ2-3; 7 bases are a match to TRBD2. This CDR3 has 14 residues. CDR1 is LNHDA, CDR2 SQIVND, per germline (reference sequence). Trimming took 7 bases from V and 5 from J; bases not matched to a gene: 9. CDR3 residues: CASNSGNLVDTQYF. The CDR3 bases are TGTGCCAGTAACAGCGGGAACTTGGTAGATACGCAGTATTTT. Full variable domain (missing parts from reference TRBV19 and TRBJ2-3): DGGITQSPKYLFRKEGQNVTLSCEQNLNHDAMYWYRQDPGQGLRLIYYSQIVNDFQKGDIAEGYSVSREKKESFPLTVTSAQKNPTAFYLCASNSGNLVDTQYFGPGTRLTVL.

V gene TRBV19 combines with J gene TRBJ2-7; 7 bases are a match to TRBD1. Per germline, CDR1 LNHDA and CDR2 SQIVND (reference sequence). The CDR3 spans 12 residues. V lost 10 bases, J lost 4 bases, and 7 bases stayed unmatched. This CDR3 reads CATRDRLYEQYF. The CDR3 coding sequence is TGTGCCACCCGGGACAGACTATACGAGCAGTACTTC. Based on the CDR3 plus reference TRBV19 and TRBJ2-7, the full variable domain is DGGITQSPKYLFRKEGQNVTLSCEQNLNHDAMYWYRQDPGQGLRLIYYSQIVNDFQKGDIAEGYSVSREKKESFPLTVTSAQKNPTAFYLCATRDRLYEQYFGPGTRLTVT.

The chain employs TRBV28 and TRBJ1-2, with a possible D match to TRBD1 (5 bases). The CDR3 covers 14 residues. V gave up 2 bases and J gave up 5 bases, with 12 bases separating them. Germline CDR1 MDHEN, CDR2 SYDVKM. The CDR3 sequence is CASSLPGQNYGYTF. CDR3 in DNA: TGTGCCAGCAGTTTACCCGGACAAAATTATGGCTACACCTTC.

The chain links TRBV11-2 to TRBJ2-1; 9 nucleotides align to TRBD2. CDR1 and CDR2 from the germline V gene are SGHAT and FQNNGV. The V segment lost 5 bases and the J segment 8 bases; nucleotides outside the gene matches: 13. The CDR3 totals 16 residues. DNA for the CDR3: TGTGCCAGCAGCCCAACCACCGCGGGGGGGGCCCATGAGCAGTTCTTC. This gives the protein CASSPTTAGGAHEQFF.

The genes are TRBV11-3 and TRBJ2-7, with 9 nucleotides matching TRBD2. V dropped 3 bases and J dropped 4; count of bases not matched to a gene: 7. The CDR3 contains 15 residues. Germline CDR1 reads SGHNT; CDR2 reads YENEEA. CDR3 amino acids: CASSFIAGANYEQYF. The CDR3 nucleotides read TGTGCCAGCAGCTTTATAGCGGGAGCCAATTACGAGCAGTACTTC.